A selection of T cell receptor beta chains follows, all from one sample in a study of patients and donors after allogeneic stem cell transplantation. From the RT-PCR reads, TCRdb called clonotypes with MiXCR, one entry per CDR3 protein. Among about 960,000 distinct CDR3 sequences, 15% to 20% were seen once, and the ten largest hold around 6%. Sequencing input: blood, either unsorted or a sorted T cell fraction (not recorded which). These receptors originate from a human donor who was either an allogeneic HSCT recipient or a stem cell or donor lymphocyte infusion donor (not recorded which). It is not recorded whose cells these are; they may come from a transplant donor. Both conserved end residues are trimmed from each CDR3.

v_call | cdr3_length | cdr3_aa
TRBV4-3 | 12 | ASSQVGTSYEQY
TRBV9 | 14 | ASSVVQGSLYNEQF
TRBV20-1 | 12 | SAGRVGGAYGYT
TRBV5-1 | 16 | ASRTDKSGDSGANVLT
TRBV7-6 | 13 | ASSLAEGGNYGYT
TRBV30 | 10 | AWKGDREKLF
TRBV7-9 | 11 | ASSLERSDTQY
TRBV9 | 13 | ASSGPGQGNQPQH
TRBV6-1 | 13 | ASSEAHGFAYEQY
TRBV20-1 | 12 | SARERESYNEQF
TRBV6-1 | 13 | ASRRLAGSSYEQY
TRBV15 | 15 | ATSFGQGREFTGELF
TRBV7-7 | 15 | ASSLMFGTSGLYEQY
TRBV18 | 13 | ASSPWGENTGELF
TRBV6-5 | 14 | ASSYSRTGGVNEQY
TRBV4-1 | 14 | ASSQVSGRGTDTQY
TRBV20-1 | 14 | SASPSVLAIYNEQF
TRBV27 | 15 | ASSTRLAGMLSETQY
TRBV29-1 | 12 | SVGVKGLTYEQY
TRBV12-3/TRBV12-4 | 11 | ASRRRGGSEQY
TRBV20-1 | 10 | SAVTATDTQY
TRBV18 | 11 | ASSPKENTEAF
TRBV6-1 | 11 | ASSTGNVNGYT
TRBV20-1 | 14 | SARDETSGRAKGQY
TRBV4-2 | 16 | ASSQVSKGGMGYNEQF
TRBV7-9 | 13 | ASSYGTGETDTQY
TRBV4-1 | 14 | ASSQEFSGAGYEQY
TRBV5-6 | 12 | ASSLSGVVNEQF
TRBV20-1 | 10 | SSQTGLRGYT
TRBV20-1 | 12 | SADRGKGDDTQY
TRBV12-5 | 12 | ASGSSHPYYGYT
TRBV15 | 15 | ATSRGGRGADLYGYT
TRBV5-1 | 13 | ASSPVGGYKETQY
TRBV4-1 | 12 | ASSQVRATGELF
TRBV28 | 13 | ASSFSTTKVETQY
TRBV3-1 | 13 | ASSQGSTGNQPQH
TRBV18 | 13 | ASSPSPGMNTEAF
TRBV21-1 | 12 | ASRITGGWNGYT
TRBV24-1 | 11 | ATRGQNNEKLF
TRBV12-3/TRBV12-4 | 12 | ASSLLEWGYGYT